These 2 T cell receptor beta chains were sequenced from one sample in a study of blood T cells in healthy people across ages. A second PCR, run for about 6 to 11 cycles, used a sample-barcoded 5' primer plus a J-beta primer mix. TCRdb fed the 5' RACE reads into MiXCR, producing one record per CDR3 protein. The repertoire holds around 900,000 distinct CDR3 sequences, with around 54% as singletons. The sequencing input was blood. These receptors all stem from a woman aged 60 to 75 in good health.

This clonotype has only a few counts. J is TRBJ2-5 and V is TRBV7-2; TRBD1 is a possible D gene (6 bases). Between the trimmed V and J ends, which lost 6 bases and 3 bases, there was a span of 17 bases. The CDR3 is 15 residues long. Germline assignment: CDR1 SGHTA and CDR2 FQGNSA. In DNA form, the CDR3 reads TGTGCCAGCAGTCCGACAGGTCTCATTAAAGAGACCCAGTACTTC. Amino acids: CASSPTGLIKETQYF.

A few counts support this clonotype. The chain joins TRBV20-1 to TRBJ2-1; 12 bases are shared with TRBD2. There are 13 residues in the CDR3. Germline CDR1 DFQATT, CDR2 SNEGSKA (reference sequence). This CDR3 reads CSPGTSGYNEQFF. CDR3 bases: TGCAGCCCCGGGACTAGCGGGTACAATGAGCAGTTCTTC.